What follows are 3 T cell receptor beta chains derived from one specimen sequenced in a study of cytomegalovirus exposure and HLA in healthy donors. PCR employed 60 Vbeta and 13 Jbeta primers. Clones were read by immunoSEQ multiplex PCR, and TCRdb kept only the in-frame ones, dropping some. This table holds approximately 100,000 clones, 75% to 90% found once. The sequenced sample was PBMCs. Receptor source: a man aged 40-49 years in good health and CMV-seropositive.

The rearrangement uses TRBV6-5 and TRBJ2-7; 8 bases are a match to TRBD2. CDR1 and CDR2 from the germline V gene are MNHEY and SVGAGI. The CDR3 length is 15 residues. Germline trimming cut 2 bases from V and 0 bases from J; bases unmatched to any gene: 3. The CDR3: CASSYGGRSSYEQYF. In nucleotides, the CDR3 is TGTGCCAGCAGTTACGGCGGGAGGAGCTCCTACGAGCAGTACTTC.

This rearrangement joins TRBV7-2 to TRBJ2-7; D is undetermined. Per germline, CDR1 SGHTA and CDR2 FQGNSA. The CDR3 loop spans 12 amino acids. V was clipped by 5 bases and J by 3 bases, with 8 bases between them. CDR3 bases: TGTGCCAGCAGCCTATACTACTACGAGCAGTACTTC. This codes for CASSLYYYEQYF. The full variable domain, in which reference TRBV7-2 and TRBJ2-7 provide the parts outside the CDR3, is GAGVSQSPSNKVTEKGKDVELRCDPISGHTALYWYRQSLGQGLEFLIYFQGNSAPDKSGLPSDRFSAERTGGSVSTLTIQRTQQEDSAVYLCASSLYYYEQYFGPGTRLTVT.

V and J are TRBV9 and TRBJ2-3, with D hard to call. Trimming removed 2 bases from V and 0 bases from J, with 4 bases in between. Germline V gives CDR1 SGDLS, CDR2 YYNGEE. CDR3 length: 13 amino acids. Here the CDR3 reads CASSVSSTDTQYF. In nucleotides, the CDR3 is TGTGCCAGCAGCGTGAGTAGCACAGATACGCAGTATTTT.